Reported below is one TCR beta chain. Antigen unknown. This record comes from a study of long-term antiretroviral therapy in people with HIV. Overall study results and limits: Post-ART, diversity grew, though it stayed under transplant donor control levels.

V was pared by 4 bases and J by 5 bases, with 9 bases between. Germline V gives CDR1 SGHNT, CDR2 YYREEE (reference sequence). CDR3 size: 12 residues. The assay used was immunoSEQ (version v3.0), run at survey level. A target of about 40,000-55,000 T-cell genomes per sample was set for sequencing. Measured with immunoSEQ multiplex PCR; TCRdb has only the in-frame clones, and not every one. This sample has about 39,000 clones, with approximately 85% found just once. In the United States, treatment was given to all participants with HIV. Before DNA extraction, roughly 0.85-10 million cryopreserved PBMC were held in the samples.

The specimen was unsorted PBMCs, collected 3.1 years after starting antiretroviral therapy. This receptor was taken from a woman aged 50 to 65 with HIV. The rearrangement joins TRBV5-4 to TRBJ2-5, with D uncertain. CDR3: CASSRSSETQYF. The CDR3 DNA follows: TGTGCCAGCAGCCGTAGTAGCGAGACCCAGTACTTC.